The 10 T cell receptor beta chains presented below share a single source sample, sequenced in a study. TCRdb called the RT-PCR reads again in MiXCR, with one record for every CDR3 protein. This repertoire shows about 680,000 distinct CDR3 sequences, approximately 15% found once; its top ten account for 3.6%. Sequenced: memory CD4+ T cells from blood. These receptors came from a female donor in good health, serving as a healthy control.

A few counts support this clonotype. The V call is TRBV7-3, the J call TRBJ2-2; TRBD2 matches 13 bases. Germline CDR1 reads SGHTA; CDR2 reads FQGTGA. V was pared by 3 bases and J by 5 bases, with 0 bases of the junction left unmatched. The CDR3 has 15 residues. The DNA for the CDR3 is TGTGCCAGCAGCTTGACTAGCGGGGGGACCGGGGAGCTGTTTTTT. This gives the protein CASSLTSGGTGELFF.

The sample holds a few counts of this clonotype. The chain uses TRBV5-1 and TRBJ2-7, with D perhaps matching TRBD2 (5 bases). The CDR3 is 13 residues long. The ends were cut back, 3 bases at V and 5 bases at J, with 12 bases in the middle. Germline assignment: CDR1 SGHRS and CDR2 YFSETQ. The CDR3 reads CASSSPTGNEQYF. The CDR3 DNA is TGCGCCAGCAGCTCGCCCACGGGGAACGAGCAGTACTTC. Filled out from reference TRBV5-1 and TRBJ2-7, the complete variable domain reads KAGVTQTPRYLIKTRGQQVTLSCSPISGHRSVSWYQQTPGQGLQFLFEYFSETQRNKGNFPGRFSGRQFSNSRSEMNVSTLELGDSALYLCASSSPTGNEQYFGPGTRLTVT.

The V call is TRBV3-1, the J call TRBJ1-5; D gene uncertain. Germline lookup yields CDR1 LGHDT and CDR2 YNNKEL (reference sequence). Trimming removed 1 base at V and 0 bases at J, with 4 bases between. This CDR3 region has 14 residues. CDR3 DNA sequence: TGTGCCAGCAGCCAAGCTAATAGCAATCAGCCCCAGCATTTT. It encodes CASSQANSNQPQHF.

The chain recombines TRBV6-1 with TRBJ2-2, with TRBD2 identical over 9 bases. Germline trimming cut 4 bases from V and 6 bases from J; bases unmatched to any gene: 9. CDR1 is MNHNS and CDR2 is SASEGT in the germline V gene. The CDR3 has 16 amino acids. The CDR3 bases are TGTGCCAGCAGTGCCGGGACTAGCAGAAATGCCGGGGAGCTGTTTTTT. Its protein product is CASSAGTSRNAGELFF.

Only a few counts were recorded for this clonotype. The J gene is TRBJ2-7, the V gene TRBV27; D is ambiguous. Trimming stripped 0 bases from V and 3 bases from J, with 12 bases between. This CDR3 is built from 15 residues. In germline, CDR1 is MNHEY, CDR2 SMNVEV (reference sequence). CDR3 nucleotides: TGTGCCAGCAGTTTATCGGGCTTTCTCGACTACGAGCAGTACTTC. Its translation is CASSLSGFLDYEQYF.

This clonotype showed up many times. The CDR3 loop reads CASSSFGTYNEQFF. CDR3 nucleotides: TGCGCCAGCAGCTCCTTCGGTACCTACAATGAGCAGTTCTTC. The genes are TRBV5-1 and TRBJ2-1; D not resolved. Germline V lookup: CDR1 SGHRS, CDR2 YFSETQ. Trimming pared 3 bases from V and 2 bases from J, leaving 9 bases between. The CDR3 consists of 14 residues.

Only a few counts were recorded for this clonotype. The rearrangement uses TRBV6-2 or TRBV6-3 and TRBJ2-7; 7 bases fit TRBD1. With 2 bases clipped from V and 4 bases from J, the junction kept 8 bases outside the gene matches. This CDR3 is built from 15 residues. CDR1 is MNHEY and CDR2 is SVGEGT in the germline V gene. The DNA of the CDR3 is TGTGCCAGCAGTTACGGGGGACAGAGGAAATACGAGCAGTACTTC. Translating gives CASSYGGQRKYEQYF.

In this sample, this clonotype turned up a few times. CDR3 nucleotide sequence: TGTGCCAGCAGCTTAAACAGGAACACCGGGGAGCTGTTTTTT. This translates into CASSLNRNTGELFF. The V gene is TRBV7-9, the J gene TRBJ2-2; D remains unclear. The germline CDR1 and CDR2 sequences are SEHNR and FQNEAQ (reference sequence). V was trimmed by 2 bases and J by 1 base, leaving 5 bases between them. The CDR3 is 14 residues long.

The chain has TRBV20-1 and TRBJ2-3, with D unclear. The CDR3 spans 13 residues. In germline, CDR1 is DFQATT, CDR2 SNEGSKA (reference sequence). The V gene lost 1 base and the J gene lost 0 bases, with 5 bases spanning the gap. The CDR3 region is CSARASSTDTQYF. Written as DNA, the CDR3 is TGCAGTGCTAGAGCTTCTAGCACAGATACGCAGTATTTT.

Regarding this clonotype: A junction end diverges from the germline sequence, so it may reflect a read error. This rearrangement joins TRBV11-2 to TRBJ2-3; weak D call: TRBD2 (5 bases). The CDR3 is made up of 14 amino acids. The V gene's germline CDR1 is SGHAT and CDR2 FQNNGV. CDR3 sequence: CANSTSDWTDTQYF. For the CDR3, the DNA is TGTGCCAACAGCACCTCGGACTGGACAGATACGCAGTATTTT.